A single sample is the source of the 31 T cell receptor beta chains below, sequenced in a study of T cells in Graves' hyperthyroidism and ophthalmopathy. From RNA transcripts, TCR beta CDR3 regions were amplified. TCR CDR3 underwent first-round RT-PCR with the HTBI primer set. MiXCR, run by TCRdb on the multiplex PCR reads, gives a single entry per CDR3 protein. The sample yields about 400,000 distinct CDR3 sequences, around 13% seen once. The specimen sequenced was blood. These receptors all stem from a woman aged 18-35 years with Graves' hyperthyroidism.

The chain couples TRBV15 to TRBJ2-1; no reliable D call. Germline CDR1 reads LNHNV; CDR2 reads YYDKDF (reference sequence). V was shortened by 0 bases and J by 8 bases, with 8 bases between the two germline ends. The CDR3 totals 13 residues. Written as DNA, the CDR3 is TGTGCCACCAGCAGAGACAGGATGGATGAGCAGTTCTTC. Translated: CATSRDRMDEQFF.

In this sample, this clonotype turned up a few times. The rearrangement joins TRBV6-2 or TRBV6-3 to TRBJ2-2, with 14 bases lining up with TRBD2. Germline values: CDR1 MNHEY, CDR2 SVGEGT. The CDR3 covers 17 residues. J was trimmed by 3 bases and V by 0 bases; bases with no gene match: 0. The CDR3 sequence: CASSYSGLAGDTGELFF. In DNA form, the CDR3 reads TGTGCCAGCAGTTACTCGGGACTAGCGGGAGACACCGGGGAGCTGTTTTTT.

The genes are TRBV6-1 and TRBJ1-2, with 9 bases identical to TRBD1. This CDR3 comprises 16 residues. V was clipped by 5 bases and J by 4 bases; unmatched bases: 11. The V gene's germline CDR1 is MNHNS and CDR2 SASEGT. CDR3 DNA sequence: TGTGCCAGCAGTCCGGAGGGGGTGACAGGGGGCTATGGCTACACCTTC. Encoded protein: CASSPEGVTGGYGYTF.

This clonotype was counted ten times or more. The CDR3 is CASSGRTDYQETQYF. The CDR3 region has the DNA TGTGCCAGCAGTGGAAGGACTGATTACCAAGAGACCCAGTACTTC. The chain carries TRBV6-1 and TRBJ2-5, with D perhaps TRBD2 (5 bases). Trimming removed 4 bases at V and 0 bases at J, with 12 bases between. The CDR3 covers 15 residues. Germline lookup yields CDR1 MNHNS and CDR2 SASEGT.

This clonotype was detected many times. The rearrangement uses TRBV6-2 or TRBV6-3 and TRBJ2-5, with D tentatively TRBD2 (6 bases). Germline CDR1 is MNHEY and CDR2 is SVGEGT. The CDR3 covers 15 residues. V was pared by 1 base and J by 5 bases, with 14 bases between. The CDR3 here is CASSYFRRAGETQYF. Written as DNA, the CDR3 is TGTGCCAGCAGTTACTTTCGGAGGGCCGGGGAGACCCAGTACTTC.

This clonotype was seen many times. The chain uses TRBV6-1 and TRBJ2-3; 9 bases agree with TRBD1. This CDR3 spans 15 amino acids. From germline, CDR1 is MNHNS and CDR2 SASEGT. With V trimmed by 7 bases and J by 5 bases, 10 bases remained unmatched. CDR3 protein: CASKQTGGFGDTQYF. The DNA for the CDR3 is TGTGCCAGCAAACAGACAGGGGGGTTTGGAGATACGCAGTATTTT.

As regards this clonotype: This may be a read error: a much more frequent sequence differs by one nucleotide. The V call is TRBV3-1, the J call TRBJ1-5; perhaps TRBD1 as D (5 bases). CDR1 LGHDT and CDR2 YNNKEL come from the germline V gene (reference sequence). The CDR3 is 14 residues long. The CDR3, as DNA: TGTGTCAGCAGCCTGGGGGGGAACAATCAGCCCCAGCATTTT. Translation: CVSSLGGNNQPQHF.

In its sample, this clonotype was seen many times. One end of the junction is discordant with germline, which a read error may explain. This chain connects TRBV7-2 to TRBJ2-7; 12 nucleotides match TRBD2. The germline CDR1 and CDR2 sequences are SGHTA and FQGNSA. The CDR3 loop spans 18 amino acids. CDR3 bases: TGTGCCAGCAGCCGAACACCGTCCACTAGCGGGAGGTCCTTCGAGCAGTACTTC. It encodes CASSRTPSTSGRSFEQYF. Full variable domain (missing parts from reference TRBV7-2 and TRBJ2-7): GAGVSQSPSNKVTEKGKDVELRCDPISGHTALYWYRQSLGQGLEFLIYFQGNSAPDKSGLPSDRFSAERTGGSVSTLTIQRTQQEDSAVYLCASSRTPSTSGRSFEQYFGPGTRLTVT.

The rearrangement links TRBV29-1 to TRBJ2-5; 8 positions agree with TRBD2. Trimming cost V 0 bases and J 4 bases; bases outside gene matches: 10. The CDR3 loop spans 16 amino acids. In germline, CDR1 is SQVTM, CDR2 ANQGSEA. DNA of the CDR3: TGCAGCGTTGAAGATAGGGCAGCGGGAGTAGTAGAGACCCAGTACTTC. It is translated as CSVEDRAAGVVETQYF.

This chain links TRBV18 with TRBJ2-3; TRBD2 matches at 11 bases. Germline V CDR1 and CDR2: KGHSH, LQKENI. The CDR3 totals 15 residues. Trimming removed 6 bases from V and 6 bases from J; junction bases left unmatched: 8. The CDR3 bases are TGTGCCAGCTCCGAGCTAGCGGGAGGTTCGGATACGCAGTATTTT. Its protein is CASSELAGGSDTQYF.

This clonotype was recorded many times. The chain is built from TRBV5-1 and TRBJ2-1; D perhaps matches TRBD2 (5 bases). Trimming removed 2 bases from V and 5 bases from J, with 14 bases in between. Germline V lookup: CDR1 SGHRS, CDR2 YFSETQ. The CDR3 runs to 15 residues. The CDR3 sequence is CASSLEGKQNNEQFF. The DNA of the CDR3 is TGCGCCAGCAGCTTAGAGGGAAAGCAAAACAATGAGCAGTTCTTC. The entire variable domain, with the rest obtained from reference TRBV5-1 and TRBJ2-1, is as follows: KAGVTQTPRYLIKTRGQQVTLSCSPISGHRSVSWYQQTPGQGLQFLFEYFSETQRNKGNFPGRFSGRQFSNSRSEMNVSTLELGDSALYLCASSLEGKQNNEQFFGPGTRLTVL.

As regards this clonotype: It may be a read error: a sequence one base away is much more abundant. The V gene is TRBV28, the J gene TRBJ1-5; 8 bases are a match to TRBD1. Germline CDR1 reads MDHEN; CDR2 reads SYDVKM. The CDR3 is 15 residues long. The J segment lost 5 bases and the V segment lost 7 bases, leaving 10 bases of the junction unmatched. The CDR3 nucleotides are TGTGCCAGCAATCTCGGACAGGGTTATTATCAGCCCCAGCATTTT. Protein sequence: CASNLGQGYYQPQHF. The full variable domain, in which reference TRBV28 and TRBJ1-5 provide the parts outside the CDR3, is DVKVTQSSRYLVKRTGEKVFLECVQDMDHENMFWYRQDPGLGLRLIYFSYDVKMKEKGDIPEGYSVSREKKERFSLILESASTNQTSMYLCASNLGQGYYQPQHFGDGTRLSIL.

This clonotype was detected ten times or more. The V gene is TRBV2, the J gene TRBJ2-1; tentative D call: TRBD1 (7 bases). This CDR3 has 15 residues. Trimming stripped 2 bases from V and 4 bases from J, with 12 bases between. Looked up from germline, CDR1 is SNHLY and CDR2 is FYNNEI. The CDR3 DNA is TGTGCCAGCAGTGAACGGCAGGGGGGTTACAATGAGCAGTTCTTC. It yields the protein CASSERQGGYNEQFF. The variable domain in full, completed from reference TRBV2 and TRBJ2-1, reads EPEVTQTPSHQVTQMGQEVILRCVPISNHLYFYWYRQILGQKVEFLVSFYNNEISEKSEIFDDQFSVERPDGSNFTLKIRSTKLEDSAMYFCASSERQGGYNEQFFGPGTRLTVL.

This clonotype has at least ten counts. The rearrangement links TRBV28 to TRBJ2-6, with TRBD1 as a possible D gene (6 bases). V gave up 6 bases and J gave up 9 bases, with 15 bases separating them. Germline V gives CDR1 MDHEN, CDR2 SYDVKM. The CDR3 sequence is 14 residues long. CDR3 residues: CASRMTGRVNVLTF. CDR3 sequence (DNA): TGTGCCAGCAGGATGACAGGCCGAGTCAACGTCCTGACTTTC. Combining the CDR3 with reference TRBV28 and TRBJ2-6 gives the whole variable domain DVKVTQSSRYLVKRTGEKVFLECVQDMDHENMFWYRQDPGLGLRLIYFSYDVKMKEKGDIPEGYSVSREKKERFSLILESASTNQTSMYLCASRMTGRVNVLTFGAGSRLTVL.

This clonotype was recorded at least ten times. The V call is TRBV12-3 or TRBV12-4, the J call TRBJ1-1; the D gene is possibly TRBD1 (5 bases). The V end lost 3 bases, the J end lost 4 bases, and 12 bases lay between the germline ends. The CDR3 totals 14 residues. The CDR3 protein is CASSLVGARTEAFF. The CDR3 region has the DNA TGTGCCAGCAGTTTGGTAGGGGCGCGCACTGAAGCTTTCTTT.

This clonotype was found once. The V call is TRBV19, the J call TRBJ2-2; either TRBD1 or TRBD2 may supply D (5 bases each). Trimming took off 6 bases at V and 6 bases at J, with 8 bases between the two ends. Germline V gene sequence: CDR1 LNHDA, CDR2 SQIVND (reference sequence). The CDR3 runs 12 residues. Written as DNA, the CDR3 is TGTGCCAGTAGGGGGGTCCCCGGGGAGCTGTTTTTT. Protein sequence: CASRGVPGELFF.

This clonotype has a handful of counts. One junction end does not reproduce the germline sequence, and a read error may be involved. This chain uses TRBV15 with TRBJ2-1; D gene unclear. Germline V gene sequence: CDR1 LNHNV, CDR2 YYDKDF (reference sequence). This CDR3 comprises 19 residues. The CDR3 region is CATSGENSLWASSYNEQFF. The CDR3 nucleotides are TGTGCCACCAGCGGAGAGAACAGCCTGTGGGCTAGCTCCTACAATGAGCAGTTCTTC.

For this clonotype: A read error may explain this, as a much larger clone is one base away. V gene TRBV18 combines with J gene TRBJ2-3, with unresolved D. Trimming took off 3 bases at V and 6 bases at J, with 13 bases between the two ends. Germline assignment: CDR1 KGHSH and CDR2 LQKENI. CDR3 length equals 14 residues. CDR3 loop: CASSPRRNQDTQYF. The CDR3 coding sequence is TGTGCCAGCTCACCGCGGAGAAACCAGGATACGCAGTATTTT.

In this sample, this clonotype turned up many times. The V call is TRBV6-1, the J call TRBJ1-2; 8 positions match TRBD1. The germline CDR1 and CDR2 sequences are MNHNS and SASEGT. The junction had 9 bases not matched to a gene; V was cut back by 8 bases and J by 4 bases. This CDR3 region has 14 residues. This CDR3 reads CASLVRTGSYGYTF. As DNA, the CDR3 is TGTGCCAGCCTCGTAAGGACAGGGAGCTATGGCTACACCTTC.

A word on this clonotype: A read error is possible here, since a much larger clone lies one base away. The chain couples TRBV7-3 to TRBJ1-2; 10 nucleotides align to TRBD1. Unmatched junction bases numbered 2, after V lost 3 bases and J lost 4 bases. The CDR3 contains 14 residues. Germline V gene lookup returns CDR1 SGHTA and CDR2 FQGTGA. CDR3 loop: CASSLGQGPYGYTF. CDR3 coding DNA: TGTGCCAGCAGCTTGGGACAGGGGCCCTATGGCTACACCTTC.

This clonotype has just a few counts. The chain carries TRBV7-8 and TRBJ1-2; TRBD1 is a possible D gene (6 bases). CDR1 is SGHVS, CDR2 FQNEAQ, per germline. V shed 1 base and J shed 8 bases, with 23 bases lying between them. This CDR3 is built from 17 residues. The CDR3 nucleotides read TGTGCCAGCAGCTTAGAGGCCAGCGGGGGCCCCCCAAAAGGCTACACCTTC. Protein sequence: CASSLEASGGPPKGYTF. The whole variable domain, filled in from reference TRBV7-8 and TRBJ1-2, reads GAGVSQSPRYKVAKRGQDVALRCDPISGHVSLFWYQQALGQGPEFLTYFQNEAQLDKSGLPSDRFFAERPEGSVSTLKIQRTQQEDSAVYLCASSLEASGGPPKGYTFGSGTRLTVV.

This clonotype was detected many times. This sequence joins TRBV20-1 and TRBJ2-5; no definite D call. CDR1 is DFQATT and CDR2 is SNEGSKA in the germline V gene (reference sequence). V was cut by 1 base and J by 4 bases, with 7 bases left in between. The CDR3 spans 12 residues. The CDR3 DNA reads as TGCAGTGCTAGAGGTCTCCGAGAGACCCAGTACTTC. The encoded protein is CSARGLRETQYF.

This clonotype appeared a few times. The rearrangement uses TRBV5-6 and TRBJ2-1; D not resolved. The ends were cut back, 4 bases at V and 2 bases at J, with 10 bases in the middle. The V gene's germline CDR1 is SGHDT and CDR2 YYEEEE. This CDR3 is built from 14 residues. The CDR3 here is CASSPPATYNEQFF. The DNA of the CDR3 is TGTGCCAGCAGCCCCCCGGCCACCTACAATGAGCAGTTCTTC.

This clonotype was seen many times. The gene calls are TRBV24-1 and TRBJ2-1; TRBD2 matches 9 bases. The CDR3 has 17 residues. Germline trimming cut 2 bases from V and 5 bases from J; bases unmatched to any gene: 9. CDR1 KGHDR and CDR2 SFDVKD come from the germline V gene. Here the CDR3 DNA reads TGTGCCACCAGTGATTCAATAGCGGGAGTCTTGCACAATGAGCAGTTCTTC. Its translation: CATSDSIAGVLHNEQFF.

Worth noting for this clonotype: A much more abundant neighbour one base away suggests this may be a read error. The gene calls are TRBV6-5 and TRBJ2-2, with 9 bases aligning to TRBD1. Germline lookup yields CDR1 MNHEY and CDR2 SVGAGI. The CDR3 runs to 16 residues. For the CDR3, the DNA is TGTGCCAGCAGTTACTCGGGACAGGGCTACACCGGGGGGCTGTTTTTT. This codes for CASSYSGQGYTGGLFF.

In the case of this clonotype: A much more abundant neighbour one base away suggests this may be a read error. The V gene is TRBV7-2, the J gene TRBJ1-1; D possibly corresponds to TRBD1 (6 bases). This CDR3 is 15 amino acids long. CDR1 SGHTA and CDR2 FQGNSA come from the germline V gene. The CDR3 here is CASSLETGATTEALF. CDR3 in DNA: TGTGCCAGCAGCTTAGAGACGGGGGCGACGACTGAAGCTCTCTTT.

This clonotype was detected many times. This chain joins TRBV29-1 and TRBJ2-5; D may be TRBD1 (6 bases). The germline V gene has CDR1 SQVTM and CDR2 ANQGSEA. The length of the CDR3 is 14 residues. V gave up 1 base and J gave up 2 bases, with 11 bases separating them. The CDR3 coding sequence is TGCAGCGTTGAAGTCGGAGACAGGCAAGAGACCCAGTACTTC. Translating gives CSVEVGDRQETQYF.

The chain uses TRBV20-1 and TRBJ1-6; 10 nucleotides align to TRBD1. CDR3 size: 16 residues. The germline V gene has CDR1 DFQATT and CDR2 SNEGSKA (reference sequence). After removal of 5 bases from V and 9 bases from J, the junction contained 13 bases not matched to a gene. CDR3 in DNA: TGCAGTGCTTTAAGTCCGGGACAGGGGCGGGGTTCACCCCTCCACTTT. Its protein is CSALSPGQGRGSPLHF.

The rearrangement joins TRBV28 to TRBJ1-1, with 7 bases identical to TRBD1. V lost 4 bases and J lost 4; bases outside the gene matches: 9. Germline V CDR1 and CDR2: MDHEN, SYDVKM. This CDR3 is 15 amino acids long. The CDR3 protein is CASSYLTGRITEAFF. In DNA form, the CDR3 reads TGTGCCAGCAGTTATCTGACAGGGAGAATCACTGAAGCTTTCTTT.

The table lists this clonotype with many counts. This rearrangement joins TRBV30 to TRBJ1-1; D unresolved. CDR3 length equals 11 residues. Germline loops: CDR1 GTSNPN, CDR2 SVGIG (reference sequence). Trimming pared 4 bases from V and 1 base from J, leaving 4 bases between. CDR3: CAWIWNTEAFF. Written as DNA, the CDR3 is TGTGCCTGGATCTGGAACACTGAAGCTTTCTTT.

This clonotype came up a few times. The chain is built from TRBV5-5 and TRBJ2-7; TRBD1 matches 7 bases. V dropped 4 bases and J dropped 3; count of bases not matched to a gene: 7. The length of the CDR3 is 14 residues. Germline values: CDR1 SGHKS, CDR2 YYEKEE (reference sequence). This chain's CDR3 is CASSPSGTVYEQYF. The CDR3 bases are TGTGCCAGCAGCCCCTCCGGGACAGTCTACGAGCAGTACTTC.